Listed below are T cell receptor beta chains from one sample, sequenced in a study of cytomegalovirus exposure and HLA in healthy donors. Only in-frame clones appear in the TCRdb table, and some are missing; sequencing was by immunoSEQ multiplex PCR. This sample has about 120,000 clones, with roughly nine tenths found just once. Sequences were obtained from PBMCs. These receptors were taken from a man aged 18 to 30 in good health and CMV-seropositive. Each CDR3 is given with its conserved first and last residue. A D gene is named only where the DNA matches it firmly. Some rows mark clone size as missing; the rest say once, few, many or name a class of expanded clone.

D gene	J gene	clone size	V gene	CDR3 DNA	CDR3 protein
NA	TRBJ1-4	NA	TRBV5-1	TGCGCCAGCAGCCCGGGACAAGAAAATGAAAAACTGTTTTTT	CASSPGQENEKLFF
NA	TRBJ2-3	few	TRBV4-3	TGCGCCAGCAGCCTAGGCGTGGGAGGCACAGATACGCAGTATTTT	CASSLGVGGTDTQYF
NA	TRBJ1-2	NA	TRBV6-6	TGTGCCAGCAGCGGACAGATTACTAACTATGGCTACACCTTC	CASSGQITNYGYTF
NA	TRBJ1-6	NA	TRBV5-6	TGTGCCAGCAGCCCGCACCCGGGGAGGGGTAGTTCACCCCTCCACTTT	CASSPHPGRGSSPLHF
NA	TRBJ1-4	NA	TRBV6-5	TGTGCCAGCAGCCAGATATTGGCGGGAAAACTGTTTTTT	CASSQILAGKLFF
TRBD1	TRBJ2-2	NA	TRBV11-3	TGTGCCAGCAGCCGTACAGGGGAAGTCGCCGGGGAGCTGTTTTTT	CASSRTGEVAGELFF
TRBD1	TRBJ1-5	few	TRBV10-3	TGTGCCATCAGGGGACAGGTTAATCAGCCCCAGCATTTT	CAIRGQVNQPQHF
TRBD2	TRBJ2-7	NA	TRBV4-2	TGTGCCAGCAGCCAAGACTCCCGGCCTTATGGGAGGGTACCCTACGAGCAGTACTTC	CASSQDSRPYGRVPYEQYF
NA	TRBJ2-2	medium-sized	TRBV6-4	TGTGCCAGCAGTGAGGGGGGGCAGACCACCGGGGAGCTGTTTTTT	CASSEGGQTTGELFF
NA	TRBJ1-1	NA	TRBV6-6	TGTGCCAGCGGGGCAGGGAGGGGTACTGAAGCTTTCTTT	CASGAGRGTEAFF
TRBD1	TRBJ1-6	NA	TRBV15	TGTGCCACCAGCAGAGATTGGACAGGGAGGGATTCACCCCTCCACTTT	CATSRDWTGRDSPLHF
NA	TRBJ1-6	NA	TRBV6-5	TGTGCCAGCAGTTACGGGCTCGTCAAGGGGGATTCACCCCTCCACTTT	CASSYGLVKGDSPLHF
TRBD1	TRBJ2-2	NA	TRBV30	TGTGCCTGGAGTAGGGACAGGGCCAACACCGGGGAGCTGTTTTTT	CAWSRDRANTGELFF
TRBD2	TRBJ2-3	NA	TRBV11-2	TGTGCCAGCAGCTTAGCGAGCGGGGGGGCCCCAGATACGCAGTATTTT	CASSLASGGAPDTQYF
TRBD1	TRBJ1-3	many	TRBV15	TGTGCCACCAAGCAAGGGACAGACGGAAACACCATATATTTT	CATKQGTDGNTIYF
NA	TRBJ1-1	NA	TRBV5-6	TGTGCCAGCAGCCGCCGGATACTTACGGCGGGGACTGAAGCTTTCTTT	CASSRRILTAGTEAFF
TRBD1	TRBJ2-5	NA	TRBV6-5	TGTGCCAGCAGTGCCGGGACAGGGACGGCGGAGACCCAGTACTTC	CASSAGTGTAETQYF
TRBD1	TRBJ1-6	NA	TRBV18	TGTGCCAGCTCCTCTGGACAGGGGAGAAATAATTCACCCCTCCACTTT	CASSSGQGRNNSPLHF
NA	TRBJ2-1	NA	TRBV18	TGTGCCAGCTCACGACTAACCAGGCCTCCCTTTGAAAGCAATGAGCAGTTCTTC	CASSRLTRPPFESNEQFF
NA	TRBJ1-5	NA	TRBV27	TGTGCCAGCAGTCCGGCGGAAGGAGAGCCCCAGCATTTT	CASSPAEGEPQHF
NA	TRBJ1-5	once	TRBV10-2	TGCGCCAGCAGTGTCGGCAGGGACAATCAGCCCCAGCATTTT	CASSVGRDNQPQHF
NA	TRBJ2-7	few	TRBV19	TGTGCCAGTACCTCCGGGCAGGGGAACGAGCAGTACTTC	CASTSGQGNEQYF
NA	TRBJ1-1	NA	TRBV18	TGTGCCAGCTCCCTCCCGGCGGCTGCACGAATCCCCCCTATTGAAGCTTTCTTT	CASSLPAAARIPPIEAFF
NA	TRBJ1-1	NA	TRBV11-2	TGTGCCAGCAGCTTGTCCCGACAGCCTCACACTGAAGCTTTCTTT	CASSLSRQPHTEAFF
NA	TRBJ1-5	few	TRBV7-9	TGTGCCAGCAGCCCAGAGGAGGGCAATCAGCCCCAGCATTTT	CASSPEEGNQPQHF
TRBD2	TRBJ2-2	NA	TRBV4-3	TGCGCCAGCAGCCATTCCGTGTCTTTTAGCGGGGGGCTTACCGGGGAGCTGTTTTTT	CASSHSVSFSGGLTGELFF
NA	TRBJ1-2	NA	TRBV6-1	TGTGCCAGCAGCCTCGGGAGGGACCCTAACTATGGCTACACCTTC	CASSLGRDPNYGYTF
NA	TRBJ1-2	NA	TRBV11-2	TGTGCCAGCAGCTCCCCTCGGACAAGCCTCAGCTATGGCTACACCTTC	CASSSPRTSLSYGYTF
NA	TRBJ1-4	NA	TRBV7-2	TGTGCCAGCAGCTTAGGCTCGGGATTAGAAAAACTGTTTTTT	CASSLGSGLEKLFF
TRBD1	TRBJ2-2	NA	TRBV4-3	TGCGCCAGCAGCCAAACGCCGGGACAGGGGCCCGAAATGTACACCGGGGAGCTGTTTTTT	CASSQTPGQGPEMYTGELFF
TRBD1	TRBJ2-7	NA	TRBV6-5	TGTGCCAGCTCCACGGACAGGGGCTACGAGCAGTACTTC	CASSTDRGYEQYF
NA	TRBJ1-2	NA	TRBV5-4	TGTGCCAGCAGCTTGATACAGGACCTATATGGCTACACCTTC	CASSLIQDLYGYTF
NA	TRBJ2-5	few	TRBV19	TGTGCCAGTAGTCCAATCATACAGGGACAAGAGACCCAGTACTTC	CASSPIIQGQETQYF
TRBD2	TRBJ2-7	few	TRBV4-2	TGTGCCAGCAGCCTTTCCCCCGGACTAGCTCGGCAGTACTTC	CASSLSPGLARQYF
TRBD1	TRBJ1-4	NA	TRBV18	TGTGCCAGCTCATTACTCTCTCTGACAGGGGAAGAAAAACTGTTTTTT	CASSLLSLTGEEKLFF
NA	TRBJ1-1	NA	TRBV7-8	TGTGCCAGCAGCTTATTCGGGAGCAGGGCTATAGGGAACACTGAAGCTTTCTTT	CASSLFGSRAIGNTEAFF
TRBD1	TRBJ2-7	NA	TRBV10-3	TGTGCCATCAGCCAGACAGGGGGAGGGGGTTACGAGCAGTACTTC	CAISQTGGGGYEQYF
NA	TRBJ2-7	NA	TRBV2	TGTGCCAGCAGTGATTGGAGGGTAACCGAGCAGTACTTC	CASSDWRVTEQYF
NA	TRBJ2-1	NA	TRBV7-2	TGTGCCAGCAGCTCCTTTTCCGGGGGATACAATGAGCAGTTCTTC	CASSSFSGGYNEQFF
TRBD2	TRBJ2-5	NA	TRBV5-6	TGTGCCAGCAGCTTACGGGCTCGACTAGCGGGGAGCCAAGAGACCCAGTACTTC	CASSLRARLAGSQETQYF
TRBD2	TRBJ2-5	NA	TRBV18	TGTGCCAGCTCACCCCCCCCCAGCGGGGGCCACCAAGAGACCCAGTACTTC	CASSPPPSGGHQETQYF
NA	TRBJ2-1	NA	TRBV19	TGTGCCAGTAGTATAGTATCCGGCGGGGCTTACAATGAGCAGTTCTTC	CASSIVSGGAYNEQFF
NA	TRBJ2-1	NA	TRBV29-1	TGCAGCGTTGATCGTGCGGATGAGCAGTTCTTC	CSVDRADEQFF
NA	TRBJ1-1	NA	TRBV7-9	TGTGCCAGCAGCTTAGCGGGCTCGAACACTGAAGCTTTCTTT	CASSLAGSNTEAFF
TRBD1	TRBJ1-2	NA	TRBV6-6	TGTGCCAGCAGTCCAGGGGGCGCCTCCTATGGCTACACCTTC	CASSPGGASYGYTF
NA	TRBJ2-4	NA	TRBV5-6	TGTGCCAGCAGCTTGGAACAGGCTAAATACATTCAGTACTTC	CASSLEQAKYIQYF
TRBD1	TRBJ1-1	once	TRBV7-9	TGTGCCAGCAGCTTAATGACAGGGACGGCTGAAGCTTTCTTT	CASSLMTGTAEAFF
TRBD2	TRBJ2-7	NA	TRBV4-2	TGTGCCAGCAGCCCCCTCGAGACTAGCGGCTTCTACGAGCAGTACTTC	CASSPLETSGFYEQYF
TRBD1	TRBJ1-4	NA	TRBV4-1	TGCGCCAGCAGCCAAGTGGGACAGGGCGGTGAAAAACTGTTTTTT	CASSQVGQGGEKLFF
NA	TRBJ1-1	NA	TRBV5-1	TGCGCCAGCAGCTTGGTGGGGGCGAACACTGAAGCTTTCTTT	CASSLVGANTEAFF
NA	TRBJ1-5	NA	TRBV28	TGTGCCAGCAGTTTGGTCCAGGGAAGCAATCAGCCCCAGCATTTT	CASSLVQGSNQPQHF
TRBD1	TRBJ2-5	NA	TRBV4-3	TGCGCCAGCAGCCAAGGGACAGGGTTGTATGAGACCCAGTACTTC	CASSQGTGLYETQYF
NA	TRBJ1-1	NA	TRBV6-1	TGTGCCAGCAGCTTGATCCTAGAAGCTTTCTTT	CASSLILEAFF